The 22 T cell receptor beta chains given below trace back to one sample, sequenced in a study of blood T cell repertoires in COVID-19 (dated by TCRdb to the early 2020s). The library was obtained by the immunoSEQ multiplex PCR assay. Imported from immuneACCESS, the table was reduced by TCRdb to in-frame sequences with V and J called. These copies leave out some clones; in studies compared against another copy, an unresolved V gene accounts for under half, and the cause of the remainder is not known. The sample table shows 250,000 to 350,000 clones, and 90% are seen once. In total, the top ten clones hold approximately 4% of the sample. The sequenced sample was PBMCs or T cells enriched from blood (not recorded which). These receptors all stem from a woman between 18 and 29 years old with acute COVID-19.

The chain couples TRBV3-1 (or the pseudogene TRBV3-2) to TRBJ2-2, with a tentative D call TRBD1 (6 bases). Between the trimmed V and J ends, which lost 3 bases and 5 bases, there was a span of 13 bases. This CDR3 region has 15 residues. Looked up from germline, CDR1 is LGHDT and CDR2 is YNNKEL (reference sequence). The CDR3 spells CASSQPGHGTGELFF. The CDR3 DNA follows: TGTGCCAGCAGCCAGCCGGGACATGGGACCGGGGAGCTGTTTTTT.

On this clone itself: The DNA is omitted, as the CDR3 cannot be located on it reliably, and the CDR3 follows TCRdb's listing. The chain combines TRBV28 with TRBJ1-6; no check of the table's D call, TRBD1, against the DNA was made. The CDR3 is 15 amino acids long, termini counted. The germline V gene encodes CDR1 MDHEN and CDR2 SYDVKM. This chain's CDR3 is CASSFGPGGTSPLHF.

The rearrangement joins TRBV10-3 to TRBJ2-3, with D perhaps TRBD1 (7 bases). The CDR3 totals 12 residues. Germline assignment: CDR1 ENHRY and CDR2 SYGVKD. The V and J ends lost 7 bases and 6 bases respectively, with 11 bases between them. The CDR3 nucleotides read TGTGCCATCAAGGCAGGGGGGGATACGCAGTATTTT. The encoded protein is CAIKAGGDTQYF.

V usage is TRBV28 and J usage is TRBJ2-7; 8 bases line up with TRBD1. The V gene end was trimmed by 4 bases and the J gene end by 5 bases; junction bases not matched to a gene: 19. Germline V CDR1 and CDR2: MDHEN, SYDVKM. The CDR3 runs 18 residues. The CDR3 reads CASSSRRDRPLPVHEQYF. CDR3 coding DNA: TGTGCCAGCAGTTCTCGTCGGGACAGGCCCCTCCCCGTCCACGAGCAGTACTTC.

This chain uses TRBV6-2 or TRBV6-3 with TRBJ1-1; no firm D call. CDR1 and CDR2 (germline): MNHEY, SVGEGT. There are 14 residues in the CDR3. V gave up 2 bases and J gave up 5 bases, with 12 bases separating them. CDR3 DNA sequence: TGTGCCAGCAGTTACGAGAGGGAACGGACTGAAGCTTTCTTT. Translated: CASSYERERTEAFF.

This clone was found once. V and J are TRBV27 and TRBJ2-7; the match to TRBD2 covers 10 bases. Germline CDR1 and CDR2: MNHEY and SMNVEV (reference sequence). This CDR3 has 15 residues. V was clipped by 2 bases and J by 1 base; unmatched bases: 2. CDR3 amino acids: CASSLGTSASYEQYF. The CDR3 DNA is TGTGCCAGCAGTTTAGGGACTAGCGCTTCCTACGAGCAGTACTTC.

The CDR3 region has the DNA TGTGCCAGCAGTTCTGGGGGGACCGGAAACACCATATATTTT. This translates into CASSSGGTGNTIYF. V and J are TRBV28 and TRBJ1-3; D possibly corresponds to TRBD1 (5 bases). The CDR3 has 14 amino acids. Germline V gene sequence: CDR1 MDHEN, CDR2 SYDVKM. With 4 bases removed from V and 4 bases from J, the gap between germline ends came to 11 bases.

The CDR3 protein is CASSIRTSEGNEQFF. CDR3 bases: TGTGCCAGTAGTATAAGGACTAGCGAGGGCAATGAGCAGTTCTTC. This chain links TRBV19 with TRBJ2-1, with TRBD2 identical over 9 bases. Losses at the gene ends were 2 bases for V and 6 bases for J; bases not matched to a gene: 5. Germline V gives CDR1 LNHDA, CDR2 SQIVND (reference sequence). This CDR3 is built from 15 residues.

The rearrangement joins TRBV10-3 to TRBJ2-7; 8 nucleotides line up with TRBD2. V lost 2 bases, J lost 4 bases, and 10 bases stayed unmatched. Germline values: CDR1 ENHRY, CDR2 SYGVKD. CDR3 length: 16 residues. The CDR3: CAISEPGTRGIYEQYF. As DNA, the CDR3 is TGTGCCATCAGTGAGCCAGGGACTAGGGGGATTTACGAGCAGTACTTC.

V gene TRBV6-5 combines with J gene TRBJ2-2; 10 bases align to TRBD1. Germline V gives CDR1 MNHEY, CDR2 SVGAGI. V was pared by 6 bases and J by 2 bases, with 3 bases of the junction left unmatched. The CDR3 is made up of 15 amino acids. The CDR3 protein is CASSRQGANTGELFF. The CDR3 bases are TGTGCCAGCAGCCGACAGGGGGCAAACACCGGGGAGCTGTTTTTT.

This clone was recorded only once. This sequence joins TRBV7-2 and TRBJ1-2; 9 positions agree with TRBD1. The germline V gene encodes CDR1 SGHTA and CDR2 FQGNSA. This CDR3 contains 13 residues. The ends lost 5 bases at V and 8 bases at J; junction bases unmatched: 6. The CDR3 nucleotides are TGTGCCAGCAGCCTGGGACAGGGTAGAGGCTACACCTTC. The encoded protein is CASSLGQGRGYTF.

This clone came up once. CDR3 DNA: TGTGCCAGCAGCCAAGATAGCGGTAGCGCGGTTGCAGATACGCAGTATTTT. This codes for CASSQDSGSAVADTQYF. J is TRBJ2-3 and V is TRBV4-2; D is perhaps TRBD2 (6 bases). The length of the CDR3 is 17 residues. CDR1 and CDR2 from the germline V gene are LGHNA and YNFKEQ. V was cut by 0 bases and J by 4 bases, with 17 bases left in between.

This sequence joins TRBV29-1 and TRBJ1-1; D is possibly TRBD1 (6 bases). The germline V gene encodes CDR1 SQVTM and CDR2 ANQGSEA. Trimming removed 6 bases from V and 1 base from J, with 27 bases in between. The CDR3 has 18 amino acids. The CDR3 bases are TGCAGCGTCTCGGGGGTTTTTGCGGGGGCGTACGGGAACACTGAAGCTTTCTTT. Protein sequence: CSVSGVFAGAYGNTEAFF.

This clone was seen just once. The CDR3 here is CASRERGRVNQPQHF. The CDR3 nucleotides read TGTGCCAGTAGGGAGAGGGGGCGGGTAAATCAGCCCCAGCATTTT. The chain couples TRBV19 to TRBJ1-5; 7 bases map to TRBD1. This CDR3 comprises 15 residues. The V segment lost 6 bases and the J segment 4 bases; nucleotides outside the gene matches: 9. The germline V gene has CDR1 LNHDA and CDR2 SQIVND (reference sequence).

The V and J genes are TRBV28 and TRBJ2-7, with 8 bases fitting TRBD2. The germline CDR1 and CDR2 sequences are MDHEN and SYDVKM. This CDR3 region has 14 residues. Trimming removed 6 bases from V and 7 bases from J; junction bases left unmatched: 11. The CDR3 here is CASRSIPLAGEQYF. In DNA form, the CDR3 reads TGTGCCAGCAGATCCATCCCCCTAGCGGGTGAGCAGTACTTC.

The chain combines TRBV18 with TRBJ2-1; the match to TRBD2 covers 9 bases. Germline CDR1 and CDR2: KGHSH and LQKENI. The V gene end was trimmed by 0 bases and the J gene end by 5 bases; junction bases not matched to a gene: 2. The CDR3 consists of 15 residues. CDR3 amino acids: CASSPPRGGDNEQFF. CDR3 bases: TGTGCCAGCTCACCACCCCGCGGGGGGGACAATGAGCAGTTCTTC.

CDR3 protein: CAWTSSGGYTF. In DNA, the CDR3 is TGTGCCTGGACCAGTTCCGGGGGCTACACCTTC. V usage is TRBV30 and J usage is TRBJ1-2; no reliable D call. The CDR3 extends over 11 amino acids. V was pared by 4 bases and J by 8 bases, with 11 bases between. Germline-derived CDR1 and CDR2 are GTSNPN and SVGIG (reference sequence).

The chain carries TRBV28 and TRBJ1-5; 7 bases are a match to TRBD1. The CDR3 consists of 16 residues. From germline, CDR1 is MDHEN and CDR2 SYDVKM. J lost 0 bases, V lost 7 bases, and 9 bases had no gene match. The CDR3 DNA reads as TGTGCCAGCACTTCCGCAGGGGGGTTTAGCAATCAGCCCCAGCATTTT. As protein: CASTSAGGFSNQPQHF.

This clone was recorded only once. The chain links TRBV25-1 to TRBJ1-1; tentative D call: TRBD1 (6 bases). Trimming cost V 1 base and J 4 bases, with 7 bases left between them. The V gene's germline CDR1 is MGHDK and CDR2 SYGVNS. This CDR3 is built from 13 residues. CDR3: CASSESGATEAFF. CDR3 DNA sequence: TGTGCCAGCAGTGAATCAGGGGCCACTGAAGCTTTCTTT. The full variable domain, rest sourced from reference TRBV25-1 and TRBJ1-1, is EADIYQTPRYLVIGTGKKITLECSQTMGHDKMYWYQQDPGMELHLIHYSYGVNSTEKGDLSSESTVSRIRTEHFPLTLESARPSHTSQYLCASSESGATEAFFGQGTRLTVV.

V and J are TRBV3-1 (or the pseudogene TRBV3-2) and TRBJ2-3, with D uncertain. This CDR3 spans 14 amino acids. The V gene's germline CDR1 is LGHDT and CDR2 YNNKEL (reference sequence). The V end was cut by 0 bases, the J end by 6 bases, with 10 bases between. The CDR3 is CASSQEPAGDTQYF. As DNA, the CDR3 is TGTGCCAGCAGCCAAGAACCGGCCGGGGATACGCAGTATTTT.

J is TRBJ2-1 and V is TRBV5-1; weak D call: TRBD2 (5 bases). Per the germline V gene, CDR1 is SGHRS and CDR2 is YFSETQ. The CDR3 sequence is 15 residues long. The V and J ends lost 4 bases and 10 bases respectively, with 21 bases between them. As DNA, the CDR3 is TGCGCCAGCAGCGCGGGCTTCGACCCGTCCGTCGAGCAGTTCTTC. Translating it yields CASSAGFDPSVEQFF.

A single count supports this clone. The gene calls are TRBV3-1 (or the pseudogene TRBV3-2) and TRBJ2-1; 11 positions match TRBD2. The CDR3 loop spans 15 amino acids. Trimming at V came to 4 bases and at J to 8 bases, leaving 7 bases not matched to a gene. In germline, CDR1 is LGHDT, CDR2 YNNKEL (reference sequence). This CDR3 is CASSLLAGGTDEQFF. CDR3 DNA: TGTGCCAGCAGCCTCCTAGCGGGGGGAACGGATGAGCAGTTCTTC.